The 29 T cell receptor beta chains presented below share a single source sample, sequenced in a study of T cell repertoires in ileal Crohn's disease. Method: immunoSEQ multiplex PCR; TCRdb's copy keeps in-frame clones and lacks some. The sample carries tens of thousands of clones, roughly nine tenths recorded once. Time point noted: neoterminal ileum biopsy at postoperative endoscopy, about 6 months after surgery. Sequenced input: ileal tissue. The receptors originated from an adult with Crohn's disease.

J is TRBJ1-1 and V is TRBV20-1, with 7 bases identical to TRBD1. Trimming removed 4 bases from V and 6 bases from J; junction bases left unmatched: 2. The length of the CDR3 is 11 residues. Germline V CDR1 and CDR2: DFQATT, SNEGSKA (reference sequence). The CDR3 DNA sequence: TGCAGTGCTATTGGGACAGCTGAAGCTTTCTTT. It translates to CSAIGTAEAFF.

The rearrangement uses TRBV19 and TRBJ2-5; perhaps TRBD1 as D (5 bases). The CDR3 consists of 13 residues. Germline CDR1 reads LNHDA; CDR2 reads SQIVND (reference sequence). V dropped 5 bases and J dropped 0 bases, with 7 bases sitting between them. CDR3 DNA: TGTGCCAGTAGTCAGGGTCACCAAGAGACCCAGTACTTC. Translated: CASSQGHQETQYF.

CDR3 region: CASSPGQGLNTEAFF. In DNA, the CDR3 is TGCGCCAGCAGCCCGGGACAGGGGTTGAACACTGAAGCTTTCTTT. This chain connects TRBV5-1 to TRBJ1-1; TRBD1 matches at 10 bases. The V segment lost 4 bases and the J segment 0 bases; nucleotides outside the gene matches: 3. The CDR3 covers 15 residues. The V gene's germline CDR1 is SGHRS and CDR2 YFSETQ.

Only one count was recorded for this clone. The genes are TRBV6-1 and TRBJ2-5; D is unclear. The CDR3 runs to 13 residues. V was cut by 3 bases and J by 2 bases, with 7 bases left in between. In germline, CDR1 is MNHNS, CDR2 SASEGT. The CDR3 here is CASSDWAQETQYF. CDR3 nucleotides: TGTGCCAGCAGTGACTGGGCGCAAGAGACCCAGTACTTC.

The chain is built from TRBV14 and TRBJ1-4; 8 nucleotides line up with TRBD1. CDR1 is SGHDN, CDR2 FVKESK, per germline. This CDR3 region has 16 residues. The trim removed 1 base at V and 8 bases at J, leaving 9 bases unmatched. CDR3 in amino acids: CASSQGDRRDIEKLFF. CDR3 nucleotides: TGTGCCAGCAGCCAAGGGGACAGGCGCGACATAGAAAAACTGTTTTTT.

This chain connects TRBV2 to TRBJ1-6, with D possibly TRBD1 on 6 matching bases. The CDR3 extends over 13 amino acids. V lost 10 bases, J lost 11 bases, and 18 bases lay in between. Germline assignment: CDR1 SNHLY and CDR2 FYNNEI. CDR3 DNA sequence: TGTGCCATACAAGAGGTGGGGGCCGCACCCCTCCACTTT. Residues: CAIQEVGAAPLHF.

J is TRBJ2-5 and V is TRBV7-9, with 10 nucleotides matching TRBD2. Germline assignment: CDR1 SEHNR and CDR2 FQNEAQ (reference sequence). J gave up 10 bases and V 1 base, and 12 bases lay outside the gene matches. This CDR3 is 16 amino acids long. DNA for the CDR3: TGTGCCAGCAGCTTAGACATAGCGGGGGGACCCGTGAACCAGTACTTC. Translated, it gives CASSLDIAGGPVNQYF.

V gene TRBV9 combines with J gene TRBJ2-5, with TRBD1 matching 9 bases. This CDR3 region has 16 residues. V lost 0 bases and J lost 0; bases outside the gene matches: 3. CDR1 and CDR2 (germline): SGDLS, YYNGEE. The CDR3 reads CASSVAWDRDQETQYF. CDR3 DNA: TGTGCCAGCAGCGTAGCGTGGGACAGGGACCAAGAGACCCAGTACTTC.

V and J are TRBV11-3 and TRBJ1-1; D unresolved. V lost 5 bases and J 6 bases, leaving 7 bases between the germline ends. CDR1 is SGHNT, CDR2 YENEEA, per germline. This CDR3 contains 11 residues. CDR3 DNA sequence: TGTGCCAGCAGCCAGGAAGCTGAAGCTTTCTTT. As protein: CASSQEAEAFF. Full variable domain (outside the CDR3, taken from reference TRBV11-3 and TRBJ1-1): EAGVVQSPRYKIIEKKQPVAFWCNPISGHNTLYWYLQNLGQGPELLIRYENEEAVDDSQLPKDRFSAERLKGVDSTLKIQPAELGDSAVYLCASSQEAEAFFGQGTRLTVV.

The gene calls are TRBV29-1 and TRBJ2-1; 13 bases match TRBD2. J lost 7 bases, V lost 7 bases, and 10 bases had no gene match. Germline values: CDR1 SQVTM, CDR2 ANQGSEA. This CDR3 contains 15 residues. In DNA form, the CDR3 reads TGCAGCGCTCCCTGGGGACTAGCGGGATGTAATGAGCAGTTCTTC. Translating it yields CSAPWGLAGCNEQFF.

The sample holds one count of this clone. The genes are TRBV5-1 and TRBJ2-7; no clear D gene. Germline V gene lookup returns CDR1 SGHRS and CDR2 YFSETQ. The CDR3 runs 13 residues. V was cut by 1 base and J by 3 bases, with 8 bases left in between. CDR3 in amino acids: CASSLLENYEQYF. DNA for the CDR3: TGCGCCAGCAGCTTGTTGGAGAACTACGAGCAGTACTTC.

The rearrangement joins TRBV7-2 to TRBJ2-5; 8 bases fit TRBD2. Per the germline V gene, CDR1 is SGHTA and CDR2 is FQGNSA. The CDR3 is 16 amino acids. V shed 5 bases and J 3 bases; nucleotides not matched to a gene: 11. CDR3 bases: TGTGCCAGCAGCCCGAGAGGGGCGGGGGGCAAAGAGACCCAGTACTTC. It translates to CASSPRGAGGKETQYF.

The V gene is TRBV5-5, the J gene TRBJ1-2; D is unclear. The CDR3 has 14 residues. CDR1 and CDR2 (germline): SGHKS, YYEKEE (reference sequence). Trimming stripped 4 bases from V and 8 bases from J, with 18 bases between. The CDR3 spells CASSGGLTTGGYTF. CDR3 sequence (DNA): TGTGCCAGCAGCGGCGGCCTTACGACTGGCGGCTACACCTTC.

The chain recombines TRBV11-2 with TRBJ2-3; TRBD2 might be the D (5 bases). Germline CDR1 reads SGHAT; CDR2 reads FQNNGV. Trimming shortened V by 3 bases and J by 3 bases, and 10 bases separated the two germline ends. This CDR3 is built from 14 residues. The CDR3 spells CASSFGLATDTQYF. The CDR3 nucleotides are TGTGCCAGCAGCTTTGGGCTAGCAACAGATACGCAGTATTTT.

This sequence joins TRBV27 and TRBJ1-5; D not certain. V gave up 9 bases and J gave up 1 base, with 16 bases separating them. Looked up from germline, CDR1 is MNHEY and CDR2 is SMNVEV (reference sequence). This CDR3 is 15 amino acids long. The CDR3: CASAPRGLSNQPQHF. DNA for the CDR3: TGTGCCAGTGCGCCGCGCGGGTTGAGCAATCAGCCCCAGCATTTT.

The chain is built from TRBV10-2 and TRBJ2-7; D perhaps matches TRBD1 (5 bases). Trimming shortened V by 7 bases and J by 2 bases, and 9 bases separated the two germline ends. In germline, CDR1 is WSHSY, CDR2 SAAADI. The CDR3 length is 12 residues. The CDR3 sequence is CASTQDTYEQYF. The CDR3 DNA reads TGCGCCAGCACCCAGGACACCTACGAGCAGTACTTC.

The J gene is TRBJ1-1, the V gene TRBV29-1; D not certain. Germline CDR1 SQVTM, CDR2 ANQGSEA. V was trimmed by 4 bases and J by 5 bases, leaving 11 bases between them. CDR3 length: 12 residues. CDR3 nucleotide sequence: TGCAGCGTTGGTAGCGGGATAACTGAAGCTTTCTTT. Residues: CSVGSGITEAFF.

This chain links TRBV5-1 with TRBJ1-1; unclear D gene. The CDR3 has 11 amino acids. Germline V gene lookup returns CDR1 SGHRS and CDR2 YFSETQ. The V and J ends lost 7 bases and 5 bases respectively, with 9 bases between them. CDR3 sequence reads: CASSPGTEAFF. CDR3 nucleotide sequence: TGCGCCAGCTCCCCGGGGACTGAAGCTTTCTTT.

The chain joins TRBV11-3 to TRBJ2-7; 10 bases are shared with TRBD2. Germline V CDR1 and CDR2: SGHNT, YENEEA. V gave up 0 bases and J gave up 2 bases; unmatched junction bases: 10. This CDR3 has 18 residues. DNA of the CDR3: TGTGCCAGCAGCTTAGAAAGCCTAGCGGGAGTAAGGGCCTACGAGCAGTACTTC. Amino acids: CASSLESLAGVRAYEQYF.

The chain employs TRBV5-1 and TRBJ2-2, with 7 positions matching TRBD1. The CDR3 covers 15 residues. The germline V gene encodes CDR1 SGHRS and CDR2 YFSETQ. Unmatched junction bases numbered 8, after V lost 4 bases and J lost 5 bases. The DNA of the CDR3 is TGCGCCAGCAGCCCCGACAGGGCGTGGACCGGGGAGCTGTTTTTT. It codes for CASSPDRAWTGELFF.

This chain uses TRBV6-5 with TRBJ1-3; TRBD1 is a possible D gene (6 bases). The CDR3 is 16 residues long. Between the trimmed V and J ends, which lost 2 bases and 9 bases, there was a span of 20 bases. The germline V gene encodes CDR1 MNHEY and CDR2 SVGAGI. The CDR3 protein is CASSYTGSTPGSTIYF. The CDR3 DNA sequence: TGTGCCAGCAGTTACACAGGGTCGACGCCGGGGAGCACCATATATTTT.

V is TRBV5-1 and J is TRBJ1-2, with D perhaps TRBD1 (6 bases). The V gene lost 0 bases and the J gene lost 0 bases, with 15 bases spanning the gap. Germline V gives CDR1 SGHRS, CDR2 YFSETQ. The CDR3 sequence is 17 residues long. This chain's CDR3 is CASSLGAGDPANYGYTF. As DNA, the CDR3 is TGCGCCAGCAGCTTGGGGGCAGGGGATCCGGCTAACTATGGCTACACCTTC.

This clone was observed once. V and J are TRBV7-2 and TRBJ2-5, with a possible D match to TRBD2 (6 bases). Deletions cut 7 bases from V and 1 base from J, with 16 bases between. There are 15 residues in the CDR3. CDR1 SGHTA and CDR2 FQGNSA come from the germline V gene. Here the CDR3 DNA reads TGTGCCAGCACCCATCCCGTGGGGGGCCAAGAGACCCAGTACTTC. Amino acids: CASTHPVGGQETQYF.

The genes are TRBV10-3 and TRBJ1-5; the D gene is possibly TRBD1 (5 bases). This CDR3 region has 14 residues. Germline assignment: CDR1 ENHRY and CDR2 SYGVKD. Trimming removed 4 bases from V and 3 bases from J, with 10 bases in between. Here the CDR3 DNA reads TGTGCCATCAGTGCTGGGGCGATCAATCAGCCCCAGCATTTT. It codes for CAISAGAINQPQHF.

The chain uses TRBV5-1 and TRBJ1-6, with a possible D match to TRBD1 (6 bases). Trimming removed 0 bases from V and 0 bases from J, with 16 bases in between. Germline CDR1 is SGHRS and CDR2 is YFSETQ. The CDR3 spans 19 residues. The chain's CDR3 is CASSLAGGQRFSYNSPLHF. The DNA of the CDR3 is TGCGCCAGCAGCTTGGCCGGAGGACAGCGCTTCTCCTATAATTCACCCCTCCACTTT.

The chain uses TRBV5-1 and TRBJ2-4; D is possibly TRBD1 (6 bases). CDR3 length equals 14 residues. Germline assignment: CDR1 SGHRS and CDR2 YFSETQ. Trimming took 4 bases from V and 15 from J, leaving 23 bases between them. The CDR3 reads CASSPHTPGHSTYF. The DNA of the CDR3 is TGCGCCAGCAGCCCCCACACCCCGGGACATTCCACGTACTTC.

The V and J genes are TRBV5-1 and TRBJ1-6; tentative D call: TRBD1 (6 bases). The CDR3 loop spans 16 amino acids. The ends were cut back, 2 bases at V and 7 bases at J, with 16 bases in the middle. In germline, CDR1 is SGHRS, CDR2 YFSETQ. DNA of the CDR3: TGCGCCAGCAGCTTCTACAGAACAGGGAAGAATTCACCCCTCCACTTT. This sequence encodes CASSFYRTGKNSPLHF. The full variable domain, its missing parts supplied by reference TRBV5-1 and TRBJ1-6, is KAGVTQTPRYLIKTRGQQVTLSCSPISGHRSVSWYQQTPGQGLQFLFEYFSETQRNKGNFPGRFSGRQFSNSRSEMNVSTLELGDSALYLCASSFYRTGKNSPLHFGNGTRLTVT.

V usage is TRBV30 and J usage is TRBJ2-3; possible D gene TRBD2, 6 bases. The CDR3 is 15 amino acids. V was pared by 4 bases and J by 2 bases, with 16 bases between. Germline V lookup: CDR1 GTSNPN, CDR2 SVGIG (reference sequence). The CDR3 loop reads CAWIKTGTSTDTQYF. The DNA of the CDR3 is TGTGCCTGGATTAAGACCGGGACTTCCACAGATACGCAGTATTTT.

J is TRBJ1-2 and V is TRBV6-1, with 11 bases aligning to TRBD1. This CDR3 has 15 residues. CDR1 and CDR2 from the germline V gene are MNHNS and SASEGT. The J segment lost 8 bases and the V segment lost 3 bases, leaving 8 bases of the junction unmatched. CDR3 sequence (DNA): TGTGCCAGCAGTGACCCGGGACAGGGGGGTAAAGGCTACACCTTC. Its protein is CASSDPGQGGKGYTF.